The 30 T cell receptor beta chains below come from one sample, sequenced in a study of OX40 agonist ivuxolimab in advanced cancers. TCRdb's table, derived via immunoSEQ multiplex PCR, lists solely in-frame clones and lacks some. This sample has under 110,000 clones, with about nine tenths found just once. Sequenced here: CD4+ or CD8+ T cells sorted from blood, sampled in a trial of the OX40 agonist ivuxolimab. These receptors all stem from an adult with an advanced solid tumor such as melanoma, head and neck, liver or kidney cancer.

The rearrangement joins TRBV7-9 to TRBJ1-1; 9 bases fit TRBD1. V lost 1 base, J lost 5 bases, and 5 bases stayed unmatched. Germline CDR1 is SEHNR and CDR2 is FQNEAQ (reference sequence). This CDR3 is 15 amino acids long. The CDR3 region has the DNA TGTGCCAGCAGCTTAGAACAGGGGGCGCGTACTGAAGCTTTCTTT. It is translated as CASSLEQGARTEAFF. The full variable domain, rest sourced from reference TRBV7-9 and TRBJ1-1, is DTGVSQNPRHKITKRGQNVTFRCDPISEHNRLYWYRQTLGQGPEFLTYFQNEAQLEKSRLLSDRFSAERPKGSFSTLEIQRTEQGDSAMYLCASSLEQGARTEAFFGQGTRLTVV.

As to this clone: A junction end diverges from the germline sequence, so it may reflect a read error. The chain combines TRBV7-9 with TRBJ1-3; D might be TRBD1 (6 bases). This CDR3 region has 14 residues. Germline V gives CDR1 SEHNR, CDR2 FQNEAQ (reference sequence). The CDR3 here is CASSLAGAGSTIYF. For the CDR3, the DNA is TGTGCCAGCAGCTTAGCGGGGGCTGGAAGCACCATATATTTT. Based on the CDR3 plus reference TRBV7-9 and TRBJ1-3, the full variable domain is DTGVSQNPRHKITKRGQNVTFRCDPISEHNRLYWYRQTLGQGPEFLTYFQNEAQLEKSRLLSDRFSAERPKGSFSTLEIQRTEQGDSAMYLCASSLAGAGSTIYFGEGSWLTVV.

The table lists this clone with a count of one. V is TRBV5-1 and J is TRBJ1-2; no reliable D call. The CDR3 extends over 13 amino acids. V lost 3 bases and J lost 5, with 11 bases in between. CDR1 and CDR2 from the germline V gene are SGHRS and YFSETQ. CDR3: CASSSVPTYGYTF. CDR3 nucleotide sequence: TGCGCCAGCAGCTCGGTCCCCACGTATGGCTACACCTTC.

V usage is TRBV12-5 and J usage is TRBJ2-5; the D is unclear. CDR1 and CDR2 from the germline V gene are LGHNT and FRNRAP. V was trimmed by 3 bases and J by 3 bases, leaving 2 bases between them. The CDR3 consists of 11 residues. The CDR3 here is CASGLEETQYF. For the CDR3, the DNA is TGTGCTAGTGGTTTAGAAGAGACCCAGTACTTC. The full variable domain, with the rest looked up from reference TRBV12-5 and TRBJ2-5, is DARVTQTPRHKVTEMGQEVTMRCQPILGHNTVFWYRQTMMQGLELLAYFRNRAPLDDSGMPKDRFSAEMPDATLATLKIQPSEPRDSAVYFCASGLEETQYFGPGTRLLVL.

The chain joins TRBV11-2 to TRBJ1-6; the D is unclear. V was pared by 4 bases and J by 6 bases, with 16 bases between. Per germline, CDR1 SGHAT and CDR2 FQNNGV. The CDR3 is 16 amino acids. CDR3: CASSSPPYITNSPLHF. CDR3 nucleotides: TGTGCCAGCAGCTCACCACCATACATTACTAATTCACCCCTCCACTTT.

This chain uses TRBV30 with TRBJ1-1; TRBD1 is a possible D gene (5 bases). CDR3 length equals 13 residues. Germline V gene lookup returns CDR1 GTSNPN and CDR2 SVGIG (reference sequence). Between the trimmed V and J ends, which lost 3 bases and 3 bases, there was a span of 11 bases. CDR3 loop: CAWRDRRDTEAFF. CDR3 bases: TGTGCCTGGAGAGACAGACGGGACACTGAAGCTTTCTTT.

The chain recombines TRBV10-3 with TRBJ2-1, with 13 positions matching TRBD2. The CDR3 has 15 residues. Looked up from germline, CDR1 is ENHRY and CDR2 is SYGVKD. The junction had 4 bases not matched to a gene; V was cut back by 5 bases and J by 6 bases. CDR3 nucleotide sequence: TGTGCCATCAGTCCGACTAGCGGGGGGTTCAATGAGCAGTTCTTC. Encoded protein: CAISPTSGGFNEQFF.

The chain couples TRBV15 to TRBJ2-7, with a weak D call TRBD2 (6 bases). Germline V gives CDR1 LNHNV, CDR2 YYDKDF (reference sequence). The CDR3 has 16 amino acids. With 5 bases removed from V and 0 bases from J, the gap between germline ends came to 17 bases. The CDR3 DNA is TGTGCCACCAGCCTCTGGGGGGTAGGAAGCTCCTACGAGCAGTACTTC. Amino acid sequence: CATSLWGVGSSYEQYF.

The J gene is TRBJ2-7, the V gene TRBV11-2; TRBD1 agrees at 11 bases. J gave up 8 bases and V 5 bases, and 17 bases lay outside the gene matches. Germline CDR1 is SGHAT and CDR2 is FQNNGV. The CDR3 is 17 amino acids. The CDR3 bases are TGTGCCAGCAGCCCTCTACTGATCACCGGGACAGGGGGGAAGCAGTACTTC. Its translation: CASSPLLITGTGGKQYF.

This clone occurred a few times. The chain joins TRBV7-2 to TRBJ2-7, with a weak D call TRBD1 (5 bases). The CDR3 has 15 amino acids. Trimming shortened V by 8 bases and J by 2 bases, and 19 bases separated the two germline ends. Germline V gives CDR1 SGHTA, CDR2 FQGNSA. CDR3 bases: TGTGCCAGCGCTTTCGTGGGGCTACCCACCTACGAGCAGTACTTC. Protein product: CASAFVGLPTYEQYF.

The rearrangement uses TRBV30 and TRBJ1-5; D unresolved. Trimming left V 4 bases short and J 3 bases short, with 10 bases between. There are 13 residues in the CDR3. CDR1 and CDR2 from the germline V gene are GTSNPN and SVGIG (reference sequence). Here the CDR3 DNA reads TGTGCCTGGACCCGGGCCCACAATCAGCCCCAGCATTTT. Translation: CAWTRAHNQPQHF.

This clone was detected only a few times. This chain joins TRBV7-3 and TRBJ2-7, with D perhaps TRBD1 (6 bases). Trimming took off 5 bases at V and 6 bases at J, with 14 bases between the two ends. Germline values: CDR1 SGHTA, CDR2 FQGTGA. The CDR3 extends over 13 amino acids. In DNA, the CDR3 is TGTGCCAGCAGCAACGACAGGTTTTCCGAGCAGTACTTC. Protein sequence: CASSNDRFSEQYF.

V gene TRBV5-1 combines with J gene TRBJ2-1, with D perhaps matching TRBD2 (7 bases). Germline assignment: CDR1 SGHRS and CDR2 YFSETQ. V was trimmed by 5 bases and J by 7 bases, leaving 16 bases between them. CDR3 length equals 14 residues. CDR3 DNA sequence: TGCGCCAGCAGGGGAGGGGGAGCTGTTAATGAGCAGTTCTTC. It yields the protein CASRGGGAVNEQFF. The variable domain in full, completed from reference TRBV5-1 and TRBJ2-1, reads KAGVTQTPRYLIKTRGQQVTLSCSPISGHRSVSWYQQTPGQGLQFLFEYFSETQRNKGNFPGRFSGRQFSNSRSEMNVSTLELGDSALYLCASRGGGAVNEQFFGPGTRLTVL.

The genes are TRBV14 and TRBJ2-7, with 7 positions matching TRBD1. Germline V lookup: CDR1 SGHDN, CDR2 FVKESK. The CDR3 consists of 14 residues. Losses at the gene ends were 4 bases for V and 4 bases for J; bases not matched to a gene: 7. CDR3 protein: CASSPLGTAYEQYF. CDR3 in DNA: TGTGCCAGCAGCCCCCTTGGGACAGCTTACGAGCAGTACTTC.

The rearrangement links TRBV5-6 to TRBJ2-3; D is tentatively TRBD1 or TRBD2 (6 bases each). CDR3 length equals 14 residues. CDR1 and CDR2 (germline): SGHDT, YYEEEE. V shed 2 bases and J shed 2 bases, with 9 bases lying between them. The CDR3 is CASSLGGTTDTQYF. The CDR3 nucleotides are TGTGCCAGCAGCTTAGGGGGGACCACAGATACGCAGTATTTT.

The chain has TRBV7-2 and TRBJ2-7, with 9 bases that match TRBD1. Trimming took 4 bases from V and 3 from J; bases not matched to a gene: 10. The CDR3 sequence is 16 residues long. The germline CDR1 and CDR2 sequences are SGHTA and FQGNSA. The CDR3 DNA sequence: TGTGCCAGCAGCTCATCCGGGACAGGGAATTTCTACGAGCAGTACTTC. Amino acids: CASSSSGTGNFYEQYF.

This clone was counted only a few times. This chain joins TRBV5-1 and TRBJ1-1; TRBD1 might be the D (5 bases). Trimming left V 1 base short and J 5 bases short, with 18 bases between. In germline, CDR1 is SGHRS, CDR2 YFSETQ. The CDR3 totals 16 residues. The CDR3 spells CASSLTRGVGETEAFF. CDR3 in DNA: TGCGCCAGCAGCTTGACTCGGGGGGTAGGAGAGACTGAAGCTTTCTTT.

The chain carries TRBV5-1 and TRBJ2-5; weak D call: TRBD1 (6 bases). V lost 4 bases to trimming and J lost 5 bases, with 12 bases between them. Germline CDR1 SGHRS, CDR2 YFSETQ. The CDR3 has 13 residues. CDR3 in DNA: TGCGCCAGCAGCCCACAGGGCCGGGAGACCCAGTACTTC. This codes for CASSPQGRETQYF.

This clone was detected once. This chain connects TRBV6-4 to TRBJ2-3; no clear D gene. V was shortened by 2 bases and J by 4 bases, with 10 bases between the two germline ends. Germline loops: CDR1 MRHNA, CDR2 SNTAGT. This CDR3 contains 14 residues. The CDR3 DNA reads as TGTGCCAGCAGTGACCGCGGAACGGCAGATACGCAGTATTTT. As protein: CASSDRGTADTQYF.

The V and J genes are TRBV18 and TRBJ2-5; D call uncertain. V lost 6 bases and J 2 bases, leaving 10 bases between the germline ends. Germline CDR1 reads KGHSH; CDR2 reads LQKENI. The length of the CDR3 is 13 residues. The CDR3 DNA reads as TGTGCCAGCTCCTCGGGCGTTCAAGAGACCCAGTACTTC. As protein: CASSSGVQETQYF.

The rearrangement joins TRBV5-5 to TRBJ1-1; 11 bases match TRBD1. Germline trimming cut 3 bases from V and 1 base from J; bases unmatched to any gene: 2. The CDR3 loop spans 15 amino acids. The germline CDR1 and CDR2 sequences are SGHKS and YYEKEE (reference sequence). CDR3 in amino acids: CASSWTGGGNTEAFF. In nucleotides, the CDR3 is TGTGCCAGCAGCTGGACAGGGGGCGGGAACACTGAAGCTTTCTTT.

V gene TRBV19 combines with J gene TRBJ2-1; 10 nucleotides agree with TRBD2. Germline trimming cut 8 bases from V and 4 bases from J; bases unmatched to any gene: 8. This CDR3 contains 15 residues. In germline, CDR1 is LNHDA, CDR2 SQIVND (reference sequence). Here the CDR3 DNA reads TGTGCCAGTTTTAGCGGGGGGACCTTATACAATGAGCAGTTCTTC. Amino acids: CASFSGGTLYNEQFF.

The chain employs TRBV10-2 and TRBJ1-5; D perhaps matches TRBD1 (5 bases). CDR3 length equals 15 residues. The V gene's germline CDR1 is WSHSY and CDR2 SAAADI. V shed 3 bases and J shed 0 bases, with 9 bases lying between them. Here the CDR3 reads CASSDAGGSNQPQHF. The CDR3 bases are TGCGCCAGCAGTGACGCGGGGGGTAGCAATCAGCCCCAGCATTTT.

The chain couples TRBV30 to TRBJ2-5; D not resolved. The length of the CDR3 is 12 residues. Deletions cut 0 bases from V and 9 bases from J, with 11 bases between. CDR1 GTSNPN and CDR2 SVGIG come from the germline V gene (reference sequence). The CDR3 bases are TGTGCCTGGAGTGTAACTCTGGCGGCCCAGTACTTC. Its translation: CAWSVTLAAQYF. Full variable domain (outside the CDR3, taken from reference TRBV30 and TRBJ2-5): SQTIHQWPATLVQPVGSPLSLECTVEGTSNPNLYWYRQAAGRGLQLLFYSVGIGQISSEVPQNLSASRPQDRQFILSSKKLLLSDSGFYLCAWSVTLAAQYFGPGTRLLVL.

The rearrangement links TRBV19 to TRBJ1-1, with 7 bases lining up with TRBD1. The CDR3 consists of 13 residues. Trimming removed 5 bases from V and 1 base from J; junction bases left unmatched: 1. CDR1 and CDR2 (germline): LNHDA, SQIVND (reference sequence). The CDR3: CASSRDRNTEAFF. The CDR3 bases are TGTGCCAGTAGTCGGGACAGGAACACTGAAGCTTTCTTT.

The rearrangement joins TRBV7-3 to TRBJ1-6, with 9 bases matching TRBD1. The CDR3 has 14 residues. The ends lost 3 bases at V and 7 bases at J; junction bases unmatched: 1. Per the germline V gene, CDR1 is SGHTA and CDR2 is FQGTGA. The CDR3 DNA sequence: TGTGCCAGCAGCTTTGGACAGGGGAATTCACCCCTCCACTTT. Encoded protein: CASSFGQGNSPLHF.

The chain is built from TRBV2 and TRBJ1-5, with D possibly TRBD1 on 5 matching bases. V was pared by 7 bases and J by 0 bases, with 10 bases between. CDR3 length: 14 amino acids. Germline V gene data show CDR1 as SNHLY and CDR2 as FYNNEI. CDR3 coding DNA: TGTGCCAGCAACCAGGGACTTAGCAATCAGCCCCAGCATTTT. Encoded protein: CASNQGLSNQPQHF.

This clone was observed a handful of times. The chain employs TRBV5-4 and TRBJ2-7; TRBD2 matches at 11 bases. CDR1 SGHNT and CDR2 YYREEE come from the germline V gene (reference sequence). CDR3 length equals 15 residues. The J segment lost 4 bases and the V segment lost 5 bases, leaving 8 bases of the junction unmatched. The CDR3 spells CASSSLAGGRYEQYF. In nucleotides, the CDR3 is TGTGCCAGCAGTTCGTTAGCGGGGGGGAGGTACGAGCAGTACTTC.

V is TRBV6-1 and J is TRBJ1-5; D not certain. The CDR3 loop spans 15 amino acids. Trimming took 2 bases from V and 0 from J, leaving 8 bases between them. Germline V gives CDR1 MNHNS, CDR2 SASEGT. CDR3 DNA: TGTGCCAGCAGTGAAATGATCGGTAGCAATCAGCCCCAGCATTTT. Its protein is CASSEMIGSNQPQHF.

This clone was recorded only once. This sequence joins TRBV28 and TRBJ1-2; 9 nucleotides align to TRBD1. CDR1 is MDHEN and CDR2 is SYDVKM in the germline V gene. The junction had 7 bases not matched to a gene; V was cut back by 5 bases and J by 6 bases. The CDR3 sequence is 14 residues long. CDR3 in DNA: TGTGCCAGCAGTATCCGACAGGGGGAGAATGGCTACACCTTC. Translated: CASSIRQGENGYTF.